This is a list of T cell receptor beta chains from one sample in a study of breast tumors, draining lymph nodes, adjacent tissues. TCRdb redid the calling of the multiplex PCR reads with MiXCR, one entry per CDR3 protein. The sample holds 20,000 to 25,000 distinct CDR3 sequences, approximately 61% seen once. Material for sequencing was tumor-adjacent breast tissue. The origin of the receptors is a female donor with breast cancer. Some clones in this sample may be carry-over from other donors' samples. The CDR3 runs from the conserved cysteine through the conserved F or W. A D gene is named only where the DNA matches it firmly. Some rows mark clone size as missing; the rest say once, few, many or name a class of expanded clone.

TRBJ2-5	TRBV20-1	.	.	CSARESAGETQYF	TGCAGTGCTAGAGAGTCGGCCGGAGAGACCCAGTACTTC
TRBJ2-7	TRBV10-3	.	.	CAISEGGQAPYEQYF	TGTGCCATCAGTGAGGGGGGGCAGGCTCCCTACGAGCAGTACTTC
TRBJ2-3	TRBV7-2	TRBD2	many	CASSLRTSGGSDTQYF	TGTGCCAGCAGCCTACGGACTAGCGGGGGGTCGGATACGCAGTATTTT
TRBJ1-3	TRBV5-1	.	.	CASSPGNSGNAIYF	TGCGCCAGCAGCCCGGGAAACTCTGGAAACGCCATATATTTT
TRBJ1-2	TRBV5-1	.	.	CASSLGGRPYGYTF	TGCGCCAGCAGCTTGGGGGGACGGCCCTATGGCTACACCTTC
TRBJ2-7	TRBV19	TRBD2	many	CASSRGGTSGTSYEQYF	TGTGCCAGTAGTAGGGGGGGGACTAGCGGGACCTCCTACGAGCAGTACTTC
TRBJ1-2	TRBV5-1	.	.	CASSFDGPKGGYGYTF	TGCGCCAGCAGCTTTGACGGCCCTAAGGGGGGCTATGGCTACACCTTC
TRBJ2-1	TRBV20-1	.	.	CSARWRVLGEQFF	TGCAGTGCTCGCTGGAGGGTTTTAGGTGAGCAGTTCTTC
TRBJ2-7	TRBV7-8	TRBD2	.	CASSLGASGGVYEQYF	TGTGCCAGCAGCTTAGGGGCTAGCGGGGGGGTCTACGAGCAGTACTTC
TRBJ1-5	TRBV9	TRBD1	.	CASSPTGQTFRPQHF	TGTGCCAGCAGCCCCACGGGACAGACCTTTAGGCCCCAGCATTTT
TRBJ2-5	TRBV7-9	TRBD2	medium-sized	CASSLDRVAGQETQYF	TGTGCCAGCAGCTTAGACCGGGTAGCGGGACAAGAGACCCAGTACTTC
TRBJ1-6	TRBV20-1	.	.	CSARKQGNSPLHF	TGCAGTGCTAGAAAACAGGGAAATTCACCCCTCCACTTT
TRBJ2-1	TRBV27	.	many	CASSRPGDRAYNEQFF	TGTGCCAGCAGTCGCCCGGGGGATCGGGCCTACAATGAGCAGTTCTTC
TRBJ1-2	TRBV6-6	TRBD1	.	CAGRTGGSLYGYTF	TGTGCCGGGAGGACAGGGGGATCCCTCTATGGCTACACCTTC
TRBJ2-1	TRBV5-8	TRBD1	.	CASSLYGGTGVNEQFF	TGTGCCAGCAGCTTGTATGGCGGGACAGGGGTCAATGAGCAGTTCTTC
TRBJ1-2	TRBV30	TRBD1	.	CAWSVRTGLGYTF	TGTGCCTGGAGTGTACGGACAGGGCTTGGCTACACCTTC
TRBJ1-5	TRBV10-2	.	.	CASSEGAGQPQHF	TGCGCCAGCAGTGAAGGCGCGGGGCAGCCCCAGCATTTT
TRBJ1-2	TRBV30	TRBD1	.	CAWGTGRLPNYGYTF	TGTGCCTGGGGGACAGGGCGCCTTCCTAACTATGGCTACACCTTC
TRBJ2-1	TRBV7-3	.	.	CASSFQAGSYNEQLF	TGTGCCAGCAGCTTTCAGGCAGGCTCCTACAATGAGCAGCTCTTC
TRBJ2-1	TRBV19	TRBD1	once	CASSIGQGPGGEQFF	TGTGCCAGTAGTATCGGACAGGGTCCCGGAGGTGAGCAGTTCTTC
TRBJ2-2	TRBV24-1	.	.	CATTHGGSTGELFF	TGTGCCACCACCCACGGGGGTTCCACCGGGGAGCTGTTTTTT
TRBJ1-6	TRBV20-1	.	.	CSARRSRGASPLHF	TGCAGTGCTAGACGCTCGAGGGGTGCGTCACCCCTCCACTTT
TRBJ2-5	TRBV24-1	TRBD1	many	CATESGTGVRETQYF	TGTGCCACCGAATCCGGGACAGGAGTCCGAGAGACCCAGTACTTC
TRBJ2-3	TRBV25-1	TRBD2	.	CASSALTSGGLTDTQYF	TGTGCCAGCAGTGCGCTAACTAGCGGGGGGCTCACAGATACGCAGTATTTT
TRBJ2-1	TRBV2	.	once	CASSEALAGNEQFF	TGTGCCAGCAGTGAAGCGCTTGCCGGCAATGAGCAGTTCTTC
TRBJ1-2	TRBV6-5	TRBD1	.	CASRAGTGNYGYTF	TGTGCCAGCAGGGCCGGGACAGGGAACTATGGCTACACCTTC
TRBJ1-2	TRBV28	.	.	CASSFEGSYGYTF	TGTGCCAGCAGTTTTGAGGGGAGCTATGGCTACACCTTC
TRBJ2-1	TRBV15	TRBD2	.	CATSRTLTSPGAEQFF	TGTGCCACCAGCAGGACCTTGACTAGCCCGGGAGCGGAGCAGTTCTTC
TRBJ1-5	TRBV4-3	.	once	CASSVEGNQPQHF	TGCGCCAGCAGCGTCGAGGGCAATCAGCCCCAGCATTTT
TRBJ2-5	TRBV19	.	medium-sized	CASSKWAGRQETQYF	TGTGCCAGTAGTAAGTGGGCAGGACGGCAAGAGACCCAGTACTTC
TRBJ2-7	TRBV13	TRBD1	.	CASSLEGQGAGEQYF	TGTGCCAGCAGCTTAGAGGGACAGGGCGCGGGGGAGCAGTACTTC
TRBJ1-6	TRBV18	TRBD1	once	CASSSGTAYNSPLHF	TGTGCCAGCTCGTCCGGGACAGCCTATAATTCACCCCTCCACTTT
TRBJ1-6	TRBV9	.	few	CASSVGMVGSPLHF	TGTGCCAGCAGCGTAGGTATGGTGGGTTCACCCCTCCACTTT
TRBJ2-1	TRBV6-2/TRBV6-3	.	medium-sized	CASTHGAEPPLLEQFF	TGTGCCAGCACCCACGGGGCGGAACCCCCTTTACTTGAGCAGTTCTTC
TRBJ2-7	TRBV7-8	TRBD2	once	CASDMEREIHEQYF	TGTGCCAGCGATATGGAGCGGGAGATTCACGAGCAGTACTTC
TRBJ2-1	TRBV24-1	TRBD1	few	CATSDGGQGYNEQFF	TGTGCCACCAGTGACGGGGGACAGGGGTACAATGAGCAGTTCTTC
TRBJ2-2	TRBV2	.	.	CASSERKGNTGELFF	TGTGCCAGCAGTGAAAGGAAGGGGAACACCGGGGAGCTGTTTTTT
TRBJ2-1	TRBV15	.	.	CATSRDLDEQSF	TGTGCCACCAGCAGAGATCTCGACGAGCAGTCCTTC
TRBJ1-2	TRBV6-5	TRBD1	medium-sized	CASHGTGSNYGYTF	TGTGCCAGCCACGGGACAGGGTCTAACTATGGCTACACCTTC
TRBJ1-2	TRBV4-3	TRBD1	few	CASSHVSGGGDGYTF	TGCGCCAGCAGCCATGTGTCAGGGGGTGGGGATGGCTACACCTTC
TRBJ2-4	TRBV19	.	many	CASSFQGTSPQNIQYF	TGTGCCAGTAGTTTCCAGGGGACAAGTCCTCAAAACATTCAGTACTTC
TRBJ1-6	TRBV2	.	.	CAGLRGRDNSPLHF	TGTGCCGGCCTGCGGGGCAGGGATAATTCACCCCTCCACTTT
TRBJ1-4	TRBV15	.	.	CATSRDLAGDGEKLFF	TGTGCCACCAGCAGAGATCTTGCTGGGGATGGTGAAAAACTGTTTTTT
TRBJ2-7	TRBV20-1	TRBD1	.	CSARGTGGFEQYF	TGCAGTGCTAGAGGGACAGGGGGCTTTGAGCAGTACTTC
TRBJ1-3	TRBV12-5	.	once	CASGLEQGAGNTIYF	TGTGCTAGTGGTTTGGAACAGGGAGCTGGAAACACCATATATTTT
TRBJ1-3	TRBV11-2	.	once	CASSLVLSGNTIYF	TGTGCCAGCAGCTTAGTACTGTCTGGAAACACCATATATTTT
TRBJ2-1	TRBV11-2	TRBD2	.	CASGSSTSKGGNEQFF	TGTGCTAGCGGCTCATCGACTAGCAAGGGAGGCAATGAGCAGTTCTTC
TRBJ2-1	TRBV24-1	.	.	CATSDSGTEQFF	TGTGCCACCAGTGACTCCGGGACCGAGCAGTTCTTC
TRBJ1-5	TRBV6-1	.	.	CASSQNGGGNQPQHF	TGTGCCAGCAGCCAGAACGGGGGCGGCAATCAGCCCCAGCATTTT
TRBJ2-3	TRBV7-9	TRBD2	.	CASSLGGSGRGTDTQYF	TGTGCCAGCAGCTTAGGTGGTAGCGGGAGGGGGACAGATACGCAGTATTTT
TRBJ1-1	TRBV20-1	.	.	CSAREAGLGANTEAFF	TGCAGTGCTAGAGAGGCGGGACTCGGGGCGAACACCGAAGCTTTCTTT
TRBJ2-3	TRBV20-1	.	once	CSAFPGGDTQYF	TGCAGTGCGTTCCCCGGGGGAGATACGCAGTATTTT
TRBJ1-3	TRBV2	TRBD1	medium-sized	CASSAPGGPGNTIYF	TGTGCCAGCAGTGCCCCAGGGGGCCCTGGAAACACCATATATTTT
TRBJ2-5	TRBV6-5	TRBD2	many	CASSHLAGEGETQYF	TGTGCCAGCAGTCACCTAGCGGGAGAGGGGGAGACCCAGTACTTC
TRBJ1-3	TRBV7-2	.	few	CASSSGNTIYF	TGTGCCAGCTCCTCTGGAAACACCATATATTTT
TRBJ1-6	TRBV12-3/TRBV12-4	.	once	CASSLVADSPLHF	TGTGCCAGCAGTTTAGTGGCGGATTCACCCCTCCACTTT
TRBJ2-3	TRBV14	.	.	CASSQVRTSSTDTQYF	TGTGCCAGCAGCCAAGTACGCACCTCTAGCACAGATACGCAGTATTTT
TRBJ1-4	TRBV7-9	TRBD1	.	CASSPQQGAGEKPFF	TGTGCCAGCAGTCCTCAACAGGGGGCCGGTGAAAAACCGTTTTTT
TRBJ2-5	TRBV11-2	TRBD2	.	CASSPTGLAGGQGETQYF	TGTGCCAGCAGCCCCACGGGACTAGCGGGAGGTCAGGGGGAGACCCAGTACTTC
TRBJ1-6	TRBV2	.	.	CASSEWSSLNSPLHF	TGTGCCAGCAGTGAATGGAGCAGCCTGAATTCACCCCTCCACTTT